What follows are 30 T cell receptor beta chains derived from one specimen sequenced in a study of T cell responses to AZD1222 COVID-19 vaccine. TCRdb's copy holds only in-frame clones and misses some; the assay was immunoSEQ multiplex PCR. This table holds 190,000 or so clones, more than 75% found once. Specimen: peripheral blood, collected 28 days after the second AZD1222 dose. These TCRs come from an adult who received the AZD1222 COVID-19 vaccine.

This chain links TRBV29-1 with TRBJ2-3; D may be TRBD2 (5 bases). Deletions cut 7 bases from V and 4 bases from J, with 9 bases between. This CDR3 is built from 11 residues. From germline, CDR1 is SQVTM and CDR2 ANQGSEA. CDR3 region: CSGTGADTQYF. Written as DNA, the CDR3 is TGCAGCGGGACCGGGGCAGATACGCAGTATTTT.

J is TRBJ2-3 and V is TRBV9; no clear D gene. Per the germline V gene, CDR1 is SGDLS and CDR2 is YYNGEE. The CDR3 consists of 12 residues. V lost 0 bases to trimming and J lost 7 bases, with 6 bases between them. CDR3 amino acids: CASSVVEYTQYF. The CDR3 DNA reads as TGTGCCAGCAGCGTAGTAGAGTATACGCAGTATTTT.

The chain uses TRBV7-6 and TRBJ2-5; 10 bases line up with TRBD2. Unmatched junction bases numbered 6, after V lost 3 bases and J lost 2 bases. The germline CDR1 and CDR2 sequences are SGHVS and FNYEAQ. The CDR3 is made up of 16 amino acids. The CDR3 region has the DNA TGTGCCAGCAGCTTGCGGACTAGCGGCCAACAAGAGACCCAGTACTTC. This sequence encodes CASSLRTSGQQETQYF.

This clone came up a few times. The V and J genes are TRBV5-1 and TRBJ2-7; 7 bases agree with TRBD2. The V gene's germline CDR1 is SGHRS and CDR2 YFSETQ. J was trimmed by 3 bases and V by 3 bases; bases with no gene match: 9. This CDR3 is 15 amino acids long. For the CDR3, the DNA is TGCGCCAGCAGCTCCCGCGGCGCGGGAGTCTACGAGCAGTACTTC. It codes for CASSSRGAGVYEQYF.

This chain connects TRBV18 to TRBJ2-1; D remains ambiguous. The CDR3 runs 16 residues. Between the trimmed V and J ends, which lost 4 bases and 0 bases, there was a span of 13 bases. Germline CDR1 and CDR2: KGHSH and LQKENI. The CDR3: CASSQESGFSYNEQFF. The DNA for the CDR3 is TGTGCCAGCTCACAAGAATCGGGTTTCTCCTACAATGAGCAGTTCTTC.

This clone occurred once. The chain recombines TRBV5-1 with TRBJ1-3; D may be TRBD1 (6 bases). Germline CDR1 SGHRS, CDR2 YFSETQ. Trimming left V 2 bases short and J 2 bases short, with 8 bases between. The CDR3 runs 14 residues. The CDR3 region has the DNA TGCGCCAGCAGCTTAACAGGGACTGGAAACACCATATATTTT. It is translated as CASSLTGTGNTIYF. Variable domain in full (rest from reference TRBV5-1 and TRBJ1-3): KAGVTQTPRYLIKTRGQQVTLSCSPISGHRSVSWYQQTPGQGLQFLFEYFSETQRNKGNFPGRFSGRQFSNSRSEMNVSTLELGDSALYLCASSLTGTGNTIYFGEGSWLTVV.

V is TRBV2 and J is TRBJ2-7; D ambiguous. The CDR3 totals 12 residues. Trimming took off 7 bases at V and 3 bases at J, with 10 bases between the two ends. CDR1 and CDR2 (germline): SNHLY, FYNNEI. CDR3: CASKDTIYEQYF. The CDR3 DNA is TGTGCCAGCAAGGATACGATCTACGAGCAGTACTTC.

The CDR3 DNA follows: TGTGCCAGCAGCTTAAGGGGACAGTCGACCGGGGCCAACGTCCTGACTTTC. This translates into CASSLRGQSTGANVLTF. The chain is built from TRBV7-2 and TRBJ2-6, with 7 bases aligning to TRBD1. Trimming cost V 2 bases and J 4 bases; bases outside gene matches: 8. The CDR3 is 17 amino acids. Germline values: CDR1 SGHTA, CDR2 FQGNSA.

This clone was observed a single time. The chain recombines TRBV5-1 with TRBJ1-4; no definite D call. Germline loops: CDR1 SGHRS, CDR2 YFSETQ. Trimming cost V 2 bases and J 0 bases, with 8 bases left between them. The CDR3 has 15 residues. The CDR3, as DNA: TGCGCCAGCAGCTTTACGGGTGCAACTAATGAAAAACTGTTTTTT. Translated, it gives CASSFTGATNEKLFF.

This clone was detected once. The CDR3: CASSFVDGEQFF. CDR3 sequence (DNA): TGTGCCAGCAGTTTTGTGGACGGGGAGCAGTTCTTC. The chain links TRBV28 to TRBJ2-1; D not resolved. The length of the CDR3 is 12 residues. Germline CDR1 MDHEN, CDR2 SYDVKM. With 3 bases removed from V and 10 bases from J, the gap between germline ends came to 10 bases.

This chain joins TRBV23-1 and TRBJ1-6, with D perhaps TRBD1 (5 bases). TRBV23-1 qualifies as an ORF whose function is uncertain. V was cut by 0 bases and J by 5 bases, with 11 bases left in between. The CDR3 consists of 16 residues. The DNA of the CDR3 is TGCGCCAGCAGTCAATCGGGGGAGGGGCATAATTCACCCCTCCACTTT. This translates into CASSQSGEGHNSPLHF.

J is TRBJ1-6 and V is TRBV25-1; tentatively, D is TRBD1 (5 bases). Germline assignment: CDR1 MGHDK and CDR2 SYGVNS. There are 14 residues in the CDR3. V was clipped by 4 bases and J by 11 bases, with 15 bases between them. This chain's CDR3 is CASSVAGLLAPLHF. DNA of the CDR3: TGTGCCAGCAGTGTTGCGGGGCTTCTGGCACCCCTCCACTTT.

The chain uses TRBV7-3 and TRBJ2-1, with 7 positions matching TRBD2. Germline CDR1 SGHTA, CDR2 FQGTGA. Germline trimming cut 5 bases from V and 3 bases from J; bases unmatched to any gene: 10. This CDR3 region has 16 residues. CDR3 protein: CASSPSAGRDYNEQFF. In DNA form, the CDR3 reads TGTGCCAGCAGCCCCTCTGCGGGGAGGGACTACAATGAGCAGTTCTTC.

This clone appeared once. The J gene is TRBJ1-2, the V gene TRBV7-2; D is perhaps TRBD1 (5 bases). The CDR3 totals 14 residues. Germline V CDR1 and CDR2: SGHTA, FQGNSA. V was pared by 4 bases and J by 5 bases, with 14 bases between. DNA of the CDR3: TGTGCCAGCAGCTGGCCACGCCAGGGATATGGCTACACCTTC. It translates to CASSWPRQGYGYTF.

This chain connects TRBV12-5 to TRBJ2-3, with 10 bases aligning to TRBD2. The V gene end was trimmed by 6 bases and the J gene end by 0 bases; junction bases not matched to a gene: 3. CDR3 length: 15 residues. Germline V CDR1 and CDR2: LGHNT, FRNRAP. The CDR3, as DNA: TGTGCTAGTGGCTCTAGCGGGGGAAGCACAGATACGCAGTATTTT. It codes for CASGSSGGSTDTQYF. Drawing the rest from reference TRBV12-5 and TRBJ2-3, the complete variable domain is DARVTQTPRHKVTEMGQEVTMRCQPILGHNTVFWYRQTMMQGLELLAYFRNRAPLDDSGMPKDRFSAEMPDATLATLKIQPSEPRDSAVYFCASGSSGGSTDTQYFGPGTRLTVL.

The J gene is TRBJ2-7, the V gene TRBV6-5, with 7 nucleotides matching TRBD1. J lost 4 bases, V lost 4 bases, and 10 bases had no gene match. The CDR3 length is 15 residues. Looked up from germline, CDR1 is MNHEY and CDR2 is SVGAGI. The CDR3 nucleotides are TGTGCCAGCAGTTCCCCCACAGGGGCCCCATACGAGCAGTACTTC. Protein sequence: CASSSPTGAPYEQYF.

J is TRBJ1-5 and V is TRBV19; 10 nucleotides align to TRBD1. Germline lookup yields CDR1 LNHDA and CDR2 SQIVND (reference sequence). The CDR3 consists of 15 residues. Trimming at V came to 5 bases and at J to 3 bases, leaving 4 bases not matched to a gene. DNA of the CDR3: TGTGCCAGTAGTCGGACAGGGGGTCACAATCAGCCCCAGCATTTT. Encoded protein: CASSRTGGHNQPQHF.

This rearrangement joins TRBV7-3 to TRBJ1-1; D is unclear. The ends were cut back, 11 bases at V and 6 bases at J, with 13 bases in the middle. From germline, CDR1 is SGHTA and CDR2 FQGTGA. CDR3 size: 11 residues. CDR3 DNA sequence: TGTGCCTCTGGGGTCCTGGCTGAAGCTTTCTTT. Encoded protein: CASGVLAEAFF.

V is TRBV28 and J is TRBJ2-5; D is possibly TRBD1 or TRBD2 (6 bases each). Germline CDR1 and CDR2: MDHEN and SYDVKM. Trimming shortened V by 2 bases and J by 4 bases, and 11 bases separated the two germline ends. This CDR3 comprises 14 residues. Written as DNA, the CDR3 is TGTGCCAGCAGTTTAGTTCGGGGGCGAGAGACCCAGTACTTC. Protein: CASSLVRGRETQYF.

The rearrangement links TRBV25-1 to TRBJ2-3; a possible D gene is TRBD1 (5 bases). Germline CDR1 MGHDK, CDR2 SYGVNS. Trimming cost V 5 bases and J 2 bases, with 11 bases left between them. This CDR3 comprises 14 residues. DNA for the CDR3: TGTGCCAGCAGTTCGCCCAGGGACACAGATACGCAGTATTTT. This sequence encodes CASSSPRDTDTQYF.

The chain has TRBV7-2 and TRBJ2-2; D remains ambiguous. Germline V lookup: CDR1 SGHTA, CDR2 FQGNSA. This CDR3 spans 12 amino acids. V dropped 0 bases and J dropped 9 bases, with 5 bases sitting between them. CDR3 region: CASSLAVRELFF. CDR3 sequence (DNA): TGTGCCAGCAGCTTAGCGGTGAGGGAGCTGTTTTTT.

The chain carries TRBV21-1 and TRBJ2-7. TRBV21-1 is listed as a pseudogene. The CDR3 covers 14 residues. The CDR3 here is CASSIGLHRYEQYF. Here the CDR3 DNA reads TGTGCCAGCAGCATCGGGCTGCACCGCTACGAGCAGTACTTC.

This chain joins TRBV12-3 or TRBV12-4 and TRBJ1-1; D is ambiguous. The CDR3 has 13 residues. Trimming left V 2 bases short and J 1 base short, with 5 bases between. This CDR3 is CASSLMGNTEAFF. For the CDR3, the DNA is TGTGCCAGCAGTTTAATGGGGAACACTGAAGCTTTCTTT.

This chain uses TRBV24-1 with TRBJ2-3; D is perhaps TRBD1 (6 bases). Trimming stripped 0 bases from V and 4 bases from J, with 10 bases between. There are 15 residues in the CDR3. Germline V gives CDR1 KGHDR, CDR2 SFDVKD. CDR3 nucleotides: TGTGCCACCAGTGATTTGCAAAAGGGGGCAGATACGCAGTATTTT. Translated, it gives CATSDLQKGADTQYF.

The chain links TRBV11-3 to TRBJ2-3; D possibly corresponds to TRBD1 (6 bases). Germline V gene data show CDR1 as SGHNT and CDR2 as YENEEA. This CDR3 region has 16 residues. V lost 5 bases, J lost 4 bases, and 19 bases lay in between. DNA for the CDR3: TGTGCCAGCAGCAGAGCCCAGGGGCTAAACGCAGATACGCAGTATTTT. Translating it yields CASSRAQGLNADTQYF.

The chain employs TRBV9 and TRBJ2-1; D is perhaps TRBD2 (7 bases). CDR3 length equals 15 residues. The V gene lost 3 bases and the J gene lost 6 bases, with 16 bases spanning the gap. Per germline, CDR1 SGDLS and CDR2 YYNGEE. The CDR3 protein is CASSASGAGANEQFF. CDR3 DNA: TGTGCCAGCAGCGCCTCTGGGGCGGGGGCCAATGAGCAGTTCTTC.

This chain links TRBV7-8 with TRBJ2-3; D could derive from TRBD1 or TRBD2 (6 bases each). This CDR3 is built from 14 residues. Trimming pared 3 bases from V and 8 bases from J, leaving 15 bases between. Germline CDR1 is SGHVS and CDR2 is FQNEAQ. CDR3 in DNA: TGTGCCAGCAGCTTTTCAGGGGAGGCAGCTACGCAGTATTTT. Its translation is CASSFSGEAATQYF. Full variable domain (rest looked up from reference TRBV7-8 and TRBJ2-3): GAGVSQSPRYKVAKRGQDVALRCDPISGHVSLFWYQQALGQGPEFLTYFQNEAQLDKSGLPSDRFFAERPEGSVSTLKIQRTQQEDSAVYLCASSFSGEAATQYFGPGTRLTVL.

The chain carries TRBV7-2 and TRBJ1-5; D not resolved. With 1 base removed from V and 6 bases from J, the gap between germline ends came to 7 bases. This CDR3 region has 13 residues. Germline V gives CDR1 SGHTA, CDR2 FQGNSA. Here the CDR3 DNA reads TGTGCCAGCAGCTTAGGATTCGTTCAGCCCCAGCATTTT. Encoded protein: CASSLGFVQPQHF.

This clone was counted a single time. This chain joins TRBV5-6 and TRBJ1-5, with D possibly matching TRBD1 (5 bases). The CDR3 length is 14 residues. The V gene's germline CDR1 is SGHDT and CDR2 YYEEEE. V lost 3 bases and J lost 3, with 10 bases in between. CDR3 nucleotides: TGTGCCAGCAGCTACAGACAGATCAATCAGCCCCAGCATTTT. This sequence encodes CASSYRQINQPQHF.

This chain connects TRBV18 to TRBJ2-3; D remains ambiguous. The CDR3 covers 12 residues. Per the germline V gene, CDR1 is KGHSH and CDR2 is LQKENI. Trimming stripped 5 bases from V and 2 bases from J, with 5 bases between. The CDR3 DNA reads as TGTGCCAGCTCAGATTACACAGATACGCAGTATTTT. It specifies CASSDYTDTQYF.